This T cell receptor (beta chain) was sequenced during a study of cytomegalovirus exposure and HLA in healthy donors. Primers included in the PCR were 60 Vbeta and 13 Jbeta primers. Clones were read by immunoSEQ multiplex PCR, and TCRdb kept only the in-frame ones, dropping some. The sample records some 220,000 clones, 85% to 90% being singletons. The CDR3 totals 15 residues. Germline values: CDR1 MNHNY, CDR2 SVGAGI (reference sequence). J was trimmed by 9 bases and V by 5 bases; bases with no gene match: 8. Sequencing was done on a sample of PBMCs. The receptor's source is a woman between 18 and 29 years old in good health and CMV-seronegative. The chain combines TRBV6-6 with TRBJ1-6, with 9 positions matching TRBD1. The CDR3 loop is CASSRYGDRASPLHF. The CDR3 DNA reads TGTGCCAGCAGTCGATATGGGGACAGGGCTTCACCCCTCCACTTT.